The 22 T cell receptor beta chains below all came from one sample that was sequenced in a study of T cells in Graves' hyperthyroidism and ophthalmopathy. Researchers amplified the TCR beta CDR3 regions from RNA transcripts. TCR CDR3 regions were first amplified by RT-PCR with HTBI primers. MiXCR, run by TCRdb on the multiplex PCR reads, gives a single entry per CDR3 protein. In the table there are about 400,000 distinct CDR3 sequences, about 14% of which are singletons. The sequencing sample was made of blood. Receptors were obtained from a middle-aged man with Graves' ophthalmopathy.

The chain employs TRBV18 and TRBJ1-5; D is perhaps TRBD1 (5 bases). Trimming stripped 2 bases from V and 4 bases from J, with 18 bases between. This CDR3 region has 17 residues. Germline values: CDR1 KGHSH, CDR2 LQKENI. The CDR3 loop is CASSPSMRGVRNQPQHF. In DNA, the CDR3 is TGTGCCAGCTCACCATCAATGCGAGGGGTACGTAATCAGCCCCAGCATTTT.

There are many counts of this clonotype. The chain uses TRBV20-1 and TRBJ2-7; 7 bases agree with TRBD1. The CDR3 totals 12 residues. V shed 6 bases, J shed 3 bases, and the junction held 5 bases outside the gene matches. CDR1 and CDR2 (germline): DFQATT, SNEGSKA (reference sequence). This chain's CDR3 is CSAWGQNYEQYF. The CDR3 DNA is TGCAGTGCCTGGGGACAGAACTACGAGCAGTACTTC.

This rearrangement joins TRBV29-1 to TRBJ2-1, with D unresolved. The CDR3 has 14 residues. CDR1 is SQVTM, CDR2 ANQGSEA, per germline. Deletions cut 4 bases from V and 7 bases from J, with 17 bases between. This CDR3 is CSVVPQSARNEQFF. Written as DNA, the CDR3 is TGCAGCGTTGTACCCCAAAGCGCGAGAAATGAGCAGTTCTTC.

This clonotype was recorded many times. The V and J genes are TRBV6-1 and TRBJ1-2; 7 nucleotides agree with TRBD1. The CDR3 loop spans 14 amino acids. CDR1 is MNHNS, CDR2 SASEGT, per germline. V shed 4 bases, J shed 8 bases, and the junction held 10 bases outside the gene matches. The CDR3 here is CASSGGGVGGGYTF. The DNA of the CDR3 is TGTGCCAGCAGTGGAGGGGGCGTAGGAGGGGGCTACACCTTC.

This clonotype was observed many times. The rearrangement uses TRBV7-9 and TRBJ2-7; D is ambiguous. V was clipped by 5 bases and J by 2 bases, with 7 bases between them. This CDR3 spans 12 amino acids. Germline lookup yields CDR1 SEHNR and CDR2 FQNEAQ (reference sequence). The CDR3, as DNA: TGTGCCAGCAGCAACGACGCCTACGAGCAGTACTTC. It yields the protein CASSNDAYEQYF.

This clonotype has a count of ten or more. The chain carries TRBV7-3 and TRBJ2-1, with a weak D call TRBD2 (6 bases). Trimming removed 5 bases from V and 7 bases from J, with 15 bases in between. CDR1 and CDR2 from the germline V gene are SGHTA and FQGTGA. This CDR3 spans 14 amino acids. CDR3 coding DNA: TGTGCCAGCAGCCCGCAAGGGGCGGGGAATGAGCAGTTCTTC. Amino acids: CASSPQGAGNEQFF.

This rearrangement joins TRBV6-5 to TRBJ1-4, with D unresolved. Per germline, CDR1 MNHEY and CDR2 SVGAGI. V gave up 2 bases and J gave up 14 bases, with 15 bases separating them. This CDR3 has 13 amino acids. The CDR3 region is CASSYREGWVLFF. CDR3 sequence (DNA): TGTGCCAGCAGTTACAGGGAGGGTTGGGTCCTGTTTTTT.

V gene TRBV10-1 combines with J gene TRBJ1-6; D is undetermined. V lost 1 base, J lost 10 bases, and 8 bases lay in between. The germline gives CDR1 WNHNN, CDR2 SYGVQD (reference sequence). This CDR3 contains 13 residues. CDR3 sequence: CASSEWTRSPLHF. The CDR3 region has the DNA TGCGCCAGCAGTGAGTGGACGAGGTCACCCCTCCACTTT.

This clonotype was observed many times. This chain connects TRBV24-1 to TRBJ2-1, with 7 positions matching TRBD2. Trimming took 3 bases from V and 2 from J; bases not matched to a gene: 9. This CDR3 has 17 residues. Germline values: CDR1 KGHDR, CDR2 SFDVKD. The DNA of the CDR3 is TGTGCCACCAGTGATGCGTCTAGCGGACCCACCTACAATGAGCAGTTCTTC. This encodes CATSDASSGPTYNEQFF.

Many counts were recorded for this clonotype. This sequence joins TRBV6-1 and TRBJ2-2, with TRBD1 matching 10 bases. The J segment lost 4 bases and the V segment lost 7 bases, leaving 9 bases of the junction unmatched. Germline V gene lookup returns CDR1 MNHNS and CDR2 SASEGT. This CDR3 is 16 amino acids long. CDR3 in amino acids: CASTKTGGWGTGELFF. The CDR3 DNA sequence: TGTGCCAGCACGAAGACAGGGGGCTGGGGCACCGGGGAGCTGTTTTTT.

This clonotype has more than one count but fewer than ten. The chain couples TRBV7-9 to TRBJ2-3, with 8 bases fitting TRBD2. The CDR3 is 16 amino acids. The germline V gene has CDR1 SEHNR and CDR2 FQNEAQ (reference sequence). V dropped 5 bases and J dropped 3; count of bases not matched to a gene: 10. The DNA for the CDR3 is TGTGCCAGCAGCCGCCCGGCGGGAGGAGGGACAGATACGCAGTATTTT. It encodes CASSRPAGGGTDTQYF. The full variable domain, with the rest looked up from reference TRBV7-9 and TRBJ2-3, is DTGVSQNPRHKITKRGQNVTFRCDPISEHNRLYWYRQTLGQGPEFLTYFQNEAQLEKSRLLSDRFSAERPKGSFSTLEIQRTEQGDSAMYLCASSRPAGGGTDTQYFGPGTRLTVL.

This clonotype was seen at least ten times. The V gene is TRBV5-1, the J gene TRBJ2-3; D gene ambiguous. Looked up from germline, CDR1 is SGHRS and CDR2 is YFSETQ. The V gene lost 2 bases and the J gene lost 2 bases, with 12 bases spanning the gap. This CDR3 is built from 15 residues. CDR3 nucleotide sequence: TGCGCCAGCAGCTTTGATGGATTGACCACAGATACGCAGTATTTT. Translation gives CASSFDGLTTDTQYF. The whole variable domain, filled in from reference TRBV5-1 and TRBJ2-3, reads KAGVTQTPRYLIKTRGQQVTLSCSPISGHRSVSWYQQTPGQGLQFLFEYFSETQRNKGNFPGRFSGRQFSNSRSEMNVSTLELGDSALYLCASSFDGLTTDTQYFGPGTRLTVL.

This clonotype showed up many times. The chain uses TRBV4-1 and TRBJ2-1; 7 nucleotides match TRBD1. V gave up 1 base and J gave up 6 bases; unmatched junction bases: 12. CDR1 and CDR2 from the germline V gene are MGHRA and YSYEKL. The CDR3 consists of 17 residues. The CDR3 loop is CASSQGGITPGGNEQFF. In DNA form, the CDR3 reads TGCGCCAGCAGCCAAGGGGGGATCACCCCAGGGGGCAATGAGCAGTTCTTC.

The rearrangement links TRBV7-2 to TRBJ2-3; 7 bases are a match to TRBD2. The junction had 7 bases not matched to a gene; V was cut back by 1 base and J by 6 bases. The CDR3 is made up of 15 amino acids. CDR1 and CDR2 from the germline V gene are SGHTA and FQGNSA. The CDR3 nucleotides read TGTGCCAGCAGCTTAGATGGCGGGAGAGCGGATACGCAGTATTTT. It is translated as CASSLDGGRADTQYF.

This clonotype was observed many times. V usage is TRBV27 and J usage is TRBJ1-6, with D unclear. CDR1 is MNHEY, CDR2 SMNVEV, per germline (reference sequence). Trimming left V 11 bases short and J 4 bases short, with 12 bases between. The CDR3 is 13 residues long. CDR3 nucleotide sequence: TGTGCCGTCAGCCGGGGTTATAATTCACCCCTCCACTTT. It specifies CAVSRGYNSPLHF.

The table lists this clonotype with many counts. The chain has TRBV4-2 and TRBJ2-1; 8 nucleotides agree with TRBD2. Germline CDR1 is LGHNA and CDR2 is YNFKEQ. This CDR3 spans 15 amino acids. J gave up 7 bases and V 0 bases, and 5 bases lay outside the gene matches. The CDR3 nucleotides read TGTGCCAGCAGCCAAGAACTAGCGGCGCGGAATGAGCAGTTCTTC. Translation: CASSQELAARNEQFF.

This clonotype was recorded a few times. CDR3 residues: CASSYDKQNYGYTF. CDR3 sequence (DNA): TGTGCCAGCAGTTACGACAAGCAAAACTATGGCTACACCTTC. This chain joins TRBV6-5 and TRBJ1-2, with no clear D. CDR1 MNHEY and CDR2 SVGAGI come from the germline V gene. The CDR3 totals 14 residues. Trimming pared 2 bases from V and 2 bases from J, leaving 9 bases between.

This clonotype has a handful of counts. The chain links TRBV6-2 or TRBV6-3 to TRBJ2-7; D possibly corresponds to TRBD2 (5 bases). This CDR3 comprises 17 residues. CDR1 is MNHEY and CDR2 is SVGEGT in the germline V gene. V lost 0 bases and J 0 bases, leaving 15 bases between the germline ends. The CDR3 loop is CASSYSTSGVASYEQYF. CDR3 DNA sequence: TGTGCCAGCAGTTACTCTACTAGTGGGGTGGCCTCCTACGAGCAGTACTTC.

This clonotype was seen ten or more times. The CDR3 DNA is TGTGCCAGCAGCTTACGGCGAGGACCAGATACGCAGTATTTT. This encodes CASSLRRGPDTQYF. The V gene is TRBV11-3, the J gene TRBJ2-3, with unresolved D. This CDR3 has 14 amino acids. Germline values: CDR1 SGHNT, CDR2 YENEEA. Trimming left V 2 bases short and J 4 bases short, with 10 bases between.

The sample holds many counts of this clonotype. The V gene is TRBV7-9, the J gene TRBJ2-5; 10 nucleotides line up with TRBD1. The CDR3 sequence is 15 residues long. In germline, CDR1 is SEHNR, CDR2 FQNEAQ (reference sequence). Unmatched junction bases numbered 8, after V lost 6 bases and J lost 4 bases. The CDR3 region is CASSRYRTGGETQYF. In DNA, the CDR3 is TGTGCCAGCAGTCGATACCGGACAGGGGGAGAGACCCAGTACTTC.

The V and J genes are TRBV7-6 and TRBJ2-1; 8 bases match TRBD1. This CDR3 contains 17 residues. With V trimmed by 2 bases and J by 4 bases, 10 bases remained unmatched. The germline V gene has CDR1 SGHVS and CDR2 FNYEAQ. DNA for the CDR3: TGTGCCAGCAGCTTACCAGCCCAGGGGGCGGGGTACAATGAGCAGTTCTTC. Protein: CASSLPAQGAGYNEQFF.

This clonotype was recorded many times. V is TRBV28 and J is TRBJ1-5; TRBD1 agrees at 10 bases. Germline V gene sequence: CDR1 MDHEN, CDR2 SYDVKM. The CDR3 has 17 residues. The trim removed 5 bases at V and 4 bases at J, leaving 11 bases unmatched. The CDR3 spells CASSPWDRGLRNQPQHF. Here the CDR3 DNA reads TGTGCCAGCAGTCCCTGGGACAGGGGCCTTAGAAATCAGCCCCAGCATTTT.